Following are 28 T cell receptor beta chains from one sample sequenced in a study of blood T cells in healthy people across ages. With a J-beta primer mix and a sample-barcoded 5' primer, a second PCR ran roughly 6 to 11 cycles. TCRdb reprocessed the 5' RACE reads with MiXCR, giving one entry per CDR3 protein. Of almost 800,000 distinct CDR3 sequences listed, more than 45% were seen once; the top ten hold roughly 22%. Input material: blood. These receptors were collected from a man aged 25 to 40 in good health.

This clonotype was found a few times. This CDR3 is CAISEPGLLFGGYGYTF. CDR3 coding DNA: TGTGCCATCAGTGAACCAGGGCTCTTATTTGGAGGATATGGCTACACCTTC. V is TRBV10-3 and J is TRBJ1-2, with TRBD1 as a possible D gene (5 bases). CDR1 and CDR2 from the germline V gene are ENHRY and SYGVKD. V lost 3 bases and J 5 bases, leaving 22 bases between the germline ends. This CDR3 has 17 amino acids.

CDR3 in amino acids: CSADPLRNEQFF. CDR3 bases: TGCAGTGCTGACCCCTTGCGGAATGAGCAGTTCTTC. The chain combines TRBV20-1 with TRBJ2-1; D is ambiguous. Germline CDR1 is DFQATT and CDR2 is SNEGSKA (reference sequence). The CDR3 covers 12 residues. Trimming left V 5 bases short and J 7 bases short, with 12 bases between.

The chain joins TRBV20-1 to TRBJ2-3; 7 bases are a match to TRBD2. Germline assignment: CDR1 DFQATT and CDR2 SNEGSKA (reference sequence). The CDR3 is 14 amino acids. V shed 5 bases, J shed 1 base, and the junction held 6 bases outside the gene matches. This CDR3 is CSAGSAGGTDTQYF. The CDR3, as DNA: TGCAGTGCTGGTTCTGCGGGAGGCACAGATACGCAGTATTTT.

The chain uses TRBV10-3 and TRBJ1-1, with D uncertain. The CDR3 runs to 13 residues. Trimming cost V 5 bases and J 4 bases, with 11 bases left between them. Germline V gene sequence: CDR1 ENHRY, CDR2 SYGVKD. CDR3 sequence (DNA): TGTGCCATCAGTCCGCGAGGGAGCACTGAAGCTTTCTTT. Protein: CAISPRGSTEAFF.

This chain links TRBV7-9 with TRBJ1-6; D unclear. Germline lookup yields CDR1 SEHNR and CDR2 FQNEAQ (reference sequence). Trimming stripped 10 bases from V and 7 bases from J, with 20 bases between. The CDR3 runs to 15 residues. CDR3 residues: CATGVEGRQNSPLHF. For the CDR3, the DNA is TGTGCCACCGGAGTCGAGGGAAGGCAAAATTCACCCCTCCACTTT.

This clonotype was found a few times. The gene calls are TRBV6-2 or TRBV6-3 and TRBJ2-7; 8 bases line up with TRBD1. This CDR3 has 14 amino acids. Germline CDR1 reads MNHEY; CDR2 reads SVGEGT. V trimming: 10 bases; J trimming: 2 bases; junction bases outside the gene matches: 10. The CDR3 protein is CATSRDRLPYEQYF. The CDR3 bases are TGTGCCACGTCCCGGGACAGGCTCCCCTACGAGCAGTACTTC.

The sample holds many counts of this clonotype. The V and J genes are TRBV29-1 and TRBJ1-1; 8 nucleotides match TRBD1. Germline values: CDR1 SQVTM, CDR2 ANQGSEA. The CDR3 covers 13 residues. With 6 bases clipped from V and 7 bases from J, the junction kept 10 bases outside the gene matches. DNA of the CDR3: TGCAGCGTGGGGAAGACAGGGGATAATGAAGCTTTCTTT. Protein: CSVGKTGDNEAFF.

The chain combines TRBV21-1 with TRBJ2-7; the DNA was not compared with TRBD2, the D call given in the table. TRBV21-1 is described as a pseudogene. The CDR3 has 15 amino acids. The CDR3 sequence: CASSKGRDYTYEQYF. As DNA, the CDR3 is TGTGCCAGCAGCAAAGGCCGGGACTACACCTACGAGCAGTACTTC.

This clonotype was observed a handful of times. The chain uses TRBV5-1 and TRBJ2-3; 7 nucleotides agree with TRBD1. The CDR3 extends over 14 amino acids. The germline V gene encodes CDR1 SGHRS and CDR2 YFSETQ. V dropped 5 bases and J dropped 1; count of bases not matched to a gene: 4. The CDR3 protein is CASRVGQGTDTQYF. Here the CDR3 DNA reads TGCGCCAGCAGAGTTGGACAGGGCACAGATACGCAGTATTTT.

The chain recombines TRBV10-3 with TRBJ2-6, with D possibly being TRBD1 or TRBD2 (6 bases each). Germline V CDR1 and CDR2: ENHRY, SYGVKD. The CDR3 has 15 amino acids. The ends were cut back, 6 bases at V and 2 bases at J, with 11 bases in the middle. The CDR3 protein is CAISQRGAGANVLTF. As DNA, the CDR3 is TGTGCCATCAGCCAAAGGGGGGCTGGGGCCAACGTCCTGACTTTC.

The J gene is TRBJ2-1, the V gene TRBV7-8; possible D gene TRBD2, 7 bases. The CDR3 runs 14 residues. Looked up from germline, CDR1 is SGHVS and CDR2 is FQNEAQ. The V end lost 4 bases, the J end lost 7 bases, and 14 bases lay between the germline ends. The CDR3 sequence: CASSWEGGRNEQFF. CDR3 in DNA: TGTGCCAGCAGCTGGGAGGGGGGGCGGAATGAGCAGTTCTTC.

V and J are TRBV6-5 and TRBJ1-2, with 7 nucleotides matching TRBD1. Trimming took 6 bases from V and 6 from J; bases not matched to a gene: 7. The CDR3 consists of 13 residues. Germline CDR1 and CDR2: MNHEY and SVGAGI. The CDR3 bases are TGTGCCAGCAGACTGACAGGGCACCATGGCTACACCTTC. Protein sequence: CASRLTGHHGYTF.

CDR3 coding DNA: TGTGCTAGTGGTTTGGGTTCATGGGACAATGAGCAGTTCTTC. Translated, it gives CASGLGSWDNEQFF. V is TRBV12-5 and J is TRBJ2-1; no clear D gene. The ends were cut back, 1 base at V and 5 bases at J, with 9 bases in the middle. This CDR3 contains 14 residues. Germline V CDR1 and CDR2: LGHNT, FRNRAP.

This clonotype occurred a few times. The rearrangement links TRBV20-1 to TRBJ2-5, with D tentatively TRBD2 (6 bases). The germline V gene encodes CDR1 DFQATT and CDR2 SNEGSKA (reference sequence). The CDR3 loop spans 12 amino acids. The V gene lost 7 bases and the J gene lost 3 bases, with 12 bases spanning the gap. The CDR3 region is CSGAGMKETQYF. CDR3 bases: TGCAGTGGTGCGGGAATGAAAGAGACCCAGTACTTC.

The rearrangement joins TRBV6-5 to TRBJ2-1; 8 bases are shared with TRBD2. The CDR3 is 17 amino acids. V lost 0 bases and J lost 0; bases outside the gene matches: 4. Germline V gene data show CDR1 as MNHEY and CDR2 as SVGAGI. CDR3 DNA: TGTGCCAGCAGTTACTCCAGCGGGGGAAGCTCCTACAATGAGCAGTTCTTC. It specifies CASSYSSGGSSYNEQFF.

This chain connects TRBV20-1 to TRBJ2-5; D is possibly TRBD2 (6 bases). Trimming took 6 bases from V and 0 from J, leaving 14 bases between them. The CDR3 covers 14 residues. CDR1 is DFQATT and CDR2 is SNEGSKA in the germline V gene (reference sequence). The CDR3 protein is CSAGAGGNQETQYF. Written as DNA, the CDR3 is TGCAGTGCGGGAGCGGGTGGGAACCAAGAGACCCAGTACTTC.

The chain links TRBV9 to TRBJ2-5; 7 bases fit TRBD1. In germline, CDR1 is SGDLS, CDR2 YYNGEE. The CDR3 has 15 amino acids. V was pared by 0 bases and J by 11 bases, with 13 bases of the junction left unmatched. CDR3 coding DNA: TGTGCCAGCAGCGTAGGGGCAGGGGGTCCCAATGAGCAGTACTTC. This encodes CASSVGAGGPNEQYF.

The sample holds one count of this clonotype. The gene calls are TRBV7-8 and TRBJ2-2, with no clear D. Trimming removed 5 bases at V and 6 bases at J, with 16 bases between. CDR3 length: 15 amino acids. Germline V gene sequence: CDR1 SGHVS, CDR2 FQNEAQ. The CDR3 bases are TGTGCCAGCAGCCCTAGGAACTCGCATCCCGGGGAGCTGTTTTTT. Translated, it gives CASSPRNSHPGELFF.

The chain combines TRBV30 with TRBJ2-1, with D perhaps being TRBD1 or TRBD2 (5 bases each). Trimming removed 8 bases at V and 8 bases at J, with 16 bases between. The CDR3 spans 12 residues. Germline V gene sequence: CDR1 GTSNPN, CDR2 SVGIG (reference sequence). CDR3 residues: CAGTPGYDEQFF. The DNA for the CDR3 is TGTGCCGGGACCCCCGGTTACGATGAGCAGTTCTTC. The whole variable domain, filled in from reference TRBV30 and TRBJ2-1, reads SQTIHQWPATLVQPVGSPLSLECTVEGTSNPNLYWYRQAAGRGLQLLFYSVGIGQISSEVPQNLSASRPQDRQFILSSKKLLLSDSGFYLCAGTPGYDEQFFGPGTRLTVL.

This clonotype occurred once. V and J are TRBV6-5 and TRBJ2-7; 10 nucleotides align to TRBD1. The CDR3 length is 15 residues. Germline V gives CDR1 MNHEY, CDR2 SVGAGI. V shed 6 bases, J shed 7 bases, and the junction held 12 bases outside the gene matches. The CDR3 region is CASSTSGTGEDEQYF. The CDR3 DNA follows: TGTGCCAGCAGCACCAGTGGGACAGGGGAGGATGAGCAGTACTTC.

This clonotype was counted a single time. The DNA of the CDR3 is TGTGCCAGCAGTGGGACAGGGCAAGTTCAGCCCCAGCATTTT. Protein product: CASSGTGQVQPQHF. The V and J genes are TRBV12-3 or TRBV12-4 and TRBJ1-5, with 9 bases that match TRBD1. Germline trimming cut 5 bases from V and 6 bases from J; bases unmatched to any gene: 5. The CDR3 covers 14 residues.

This clonotype was detected only a few times. J is TRBJ1-4 and V is TRBV7-9; D remains unclear. CDR3 length: 14 residues. Germline values: CDR1 SEHNR, CDR2 FQNEAQ (reference sequence). With 4 bases removed from V and 2 bases from J, the gap between germline ends came to 8 bases. CDR3: CASSYRLTNEKLFF. CDR3 coding DNA: TGTGCCAGCAGCTATAGATTGACTAATGAAAAACTGTTTTTT.

The chain uses TRBV20-1 and TRBJ1-1; no definite D call. The CDR3 sequence is 13 residues long. V gave up 4 bases and J gave up 1 base, with 10 bases separating them. Germline assignment: CDR1 DFQATT and CDR2 SNEGSKA (reference sequence). Here the CDR3 DNA reads TGCAGTGCTAATAATGGCGGGAACACTGAAGCTTTCTTT. It translates to CSANNGGNTEAFF.

This clonotype was counted a single time. This chain connects TRBV6-5 to TRBJ1-4; weak D call: TRBD1 (6 bases). This CDR3 region has 15 residues. Trimming shortened V by 5 bases and J by 5 bases, and 15 bases separated the two germline ends. Germline CDR1 reads MNHEY; CDR2 reads SVGAGI. Here the CDR3 reads CASSPLQGVNEKLFF. The CDR3 DNA follows: TGTGCCAGCAGTCCCCTACAGGGCGTCAATGAAAAACTGTTTTTT.

CDR3 protein: CSAERGAQLNEQFF. CDR3 sequence (DNA): TGCAGTGCAGAGCGGGGGGCTCAACTCAATGAGCAGTTCTTC. The chain uses TRBV20-1 and TRBJ2-1; 9 bases agree with TRBD2. The CDR3 length is 14 residues. Germline V gives CDR1 DFQATT, CDR2 SNEGSKA (reference sequence). Trimming at V came to 6 bases and at J to 6 bases, leaving 9 bases not matched to a gene.

This clonotype was counted a few times. The chain carries TRBV7-9 and TRBJ1-2; tentative D call: TRBD1 (6 bases). Germline-derived CDR1 and CDR2 are SEHNR and FQNEAQ (reference sequence). V lost 5 bases to trimming and J lost 3 bases, with 16 bases between them. This CDR3 spans 15 amino acids. CDR3 in DNA: TGTGCCAGCAGCCCCTCCAGGGGTCCTGACTATGGCTACACCTTC. It encodes CASSPSRGPDYGYTF.

J is TRBJ2-3 and V is TRBV7-8, with D perhaps given as TRBD1 or TRBD2 (5 bases each). Per the germline V gene, CDR1 is SGHVS and CDR2 is FQNEAQ. Trimming cost V 5 bases and J 2 bases, with 14 bases left between them. The CDR3 loop spans 15 amino acids. CDR3 sequence (DNA): TGTGCCAGCAGCGGACCTTCAGGGACCACAGATACGCAGTATTTT. It is translated as CASSGPSGTTDTQYF.

The rearrangement uses TRBV29-1 and TRBJ2-7; 8 nucleotides match TRBD2. The CDR3 extends over 16 amino acids. Germline CDR1 SQVTM, CDR2 ANQGSEA. V dropped 3 bases and J dropped 3; count of bases not matched to a gene: 13. The DNA for the CDR3 is TGCAGCGTTGATGGGGGGGGAAGCGGGAGTATCTACGAGCAGTACTTC. Residues: CSVDGGGSGSIYEQYF.